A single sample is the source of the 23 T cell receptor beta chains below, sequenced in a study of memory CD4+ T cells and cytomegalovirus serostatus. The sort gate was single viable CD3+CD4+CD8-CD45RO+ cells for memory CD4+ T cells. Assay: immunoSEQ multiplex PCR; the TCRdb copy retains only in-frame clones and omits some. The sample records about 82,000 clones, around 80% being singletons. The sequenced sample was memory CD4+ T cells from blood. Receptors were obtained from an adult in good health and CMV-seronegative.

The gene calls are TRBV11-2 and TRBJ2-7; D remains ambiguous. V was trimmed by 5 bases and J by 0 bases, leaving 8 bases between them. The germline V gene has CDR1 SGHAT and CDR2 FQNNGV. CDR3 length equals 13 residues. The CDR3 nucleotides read TGTGCCAGCAGCCCCCGGCTCTCCTACGAGCAGTACTTC. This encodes CASSPRLSYEQYF.

The CDR3 sequence: CASSLLAGPTNEQFF. Written as DNA, the CDR3 is TGCGCCAGCAGCCTGCTAGCGGGTCCTACCAATGAGCAGTTCTTC. The rearrangement uses TRBV5-1 and TRBJ2-1; TRBD2 agrees at 8 bases. Germline CDR1 and CDR2: SGHRS and YFSETQ. The CDR3 totals 15 residues. V lost 4 bases to trimming and J lost 6 bases; unmatched junction nucleotides: 9.

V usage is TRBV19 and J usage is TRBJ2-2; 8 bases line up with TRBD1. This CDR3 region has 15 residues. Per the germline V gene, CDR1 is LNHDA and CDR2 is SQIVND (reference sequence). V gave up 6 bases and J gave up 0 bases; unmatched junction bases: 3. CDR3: CASRGQAANTGELFF. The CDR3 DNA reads TGTGCCAGTAGGGGACAGGCGGCGAACACCGGGGAGCTGTTTTTT.

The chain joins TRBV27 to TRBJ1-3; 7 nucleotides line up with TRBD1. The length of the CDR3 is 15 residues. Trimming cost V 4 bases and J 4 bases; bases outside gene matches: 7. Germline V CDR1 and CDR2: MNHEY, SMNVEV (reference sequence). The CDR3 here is CASSSHTGVGNTIYF. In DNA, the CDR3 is TGTGCCAGCAGTTCTCACACAGGGGTCGGAAACACCATATATTTT.

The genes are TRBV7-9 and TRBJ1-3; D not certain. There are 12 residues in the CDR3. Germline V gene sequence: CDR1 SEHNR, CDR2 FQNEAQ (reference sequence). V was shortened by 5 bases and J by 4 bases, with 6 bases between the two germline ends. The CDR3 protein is CASSPLGNTIYF. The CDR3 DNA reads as TGTGCCAGCAGCCCCCTCGGAAACACCATATATTTT.

This CDR3 is CASSYGTSGRGYTQYF. The CDR3, as DNA: TGTGCCAGCAGCTACGGGACTAGCGGCCGAGGGTATACGCAGTATTTT. The J gene is TRBJ2-3, the V gene TRBV7-2, with TRBD2 identical over 11 bases. There are 16 residues in the CDR3. V was clipped by 4 bases and J by 7 bases; unmatched bases: 10. Germline lookup yields CDR1 SGHTA and CDR2 FQGNSA.

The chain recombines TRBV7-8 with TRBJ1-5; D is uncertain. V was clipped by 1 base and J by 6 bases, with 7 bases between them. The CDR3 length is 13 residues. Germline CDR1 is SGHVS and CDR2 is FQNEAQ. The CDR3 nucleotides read TGTGCCAGCAGCTTAGAATCGGCTCAGCCCCAGCATTTT. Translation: CASSLESAQPQHF.

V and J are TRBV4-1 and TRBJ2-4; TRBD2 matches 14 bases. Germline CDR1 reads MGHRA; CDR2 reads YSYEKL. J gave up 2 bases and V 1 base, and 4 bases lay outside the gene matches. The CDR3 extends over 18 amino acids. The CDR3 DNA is TGCGCCAGCAGCCAAGTGGGGACTAGCGGGGGACCCAAAAACATTCAGTACTTC. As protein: CASSQVGTSGGPKNIQYF.

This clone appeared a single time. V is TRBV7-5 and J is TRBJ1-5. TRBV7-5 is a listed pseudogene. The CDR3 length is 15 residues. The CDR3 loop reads CARSLAGSYYQPQHF. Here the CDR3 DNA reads TGTGCCAGAAGCTTGGCCGGGAGCTACTATCAGCCCCAGCATTTT.

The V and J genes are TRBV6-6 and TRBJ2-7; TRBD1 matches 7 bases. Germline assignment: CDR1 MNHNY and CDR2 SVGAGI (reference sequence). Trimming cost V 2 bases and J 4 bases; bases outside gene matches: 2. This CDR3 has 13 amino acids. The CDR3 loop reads CASSYGDSYEQYF. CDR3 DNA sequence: TGTGCCAGCAGTTACGGGGACAGTTACGAGCAGTACTTC.

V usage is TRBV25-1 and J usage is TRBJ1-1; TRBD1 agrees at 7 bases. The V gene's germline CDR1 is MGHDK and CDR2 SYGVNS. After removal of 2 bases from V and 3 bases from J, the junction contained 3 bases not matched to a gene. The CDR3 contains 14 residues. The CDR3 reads CASSEPRGDTEAFF. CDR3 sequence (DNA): TGTGCCAGCAGTGAACCCAGGGGGGACACTGAAGCTTTCTTT.

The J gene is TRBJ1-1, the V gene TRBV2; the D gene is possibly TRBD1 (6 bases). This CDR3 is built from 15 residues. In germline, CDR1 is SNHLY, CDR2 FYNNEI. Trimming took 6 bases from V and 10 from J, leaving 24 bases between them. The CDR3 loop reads CASSSMGGAWDRAFF. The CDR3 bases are TGTGCCAGCAGCTCTATGGGGGGCGCTTGGGATAGAGCTTTCTTT. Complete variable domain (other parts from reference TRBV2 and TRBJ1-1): EPEVTQTPSHQVTQMGQEVILRCVPISNHLYFYWYRQILGQKVEFLVSFYNNEISEKSEIFDDQFSVERPDGSNFTLKIRSTKLEDSAMYFCASSSMGGAWDRAFFGQGTRLTVV.

CDR3 in DNA: TGTGCCAGTTCGAGGGACGGGGGTTCTGGGGCCAACGTCCTGACTTTC. Its translation: CASSRDGGSGANVLTF. The J gene is TRBJ2-6, the V gene TRBV6-4, with a tentative D call TRBD2 (6 bases). The germline gives CDR1 MRHNA, CDR2 SNTAGT. This CDR3 region has 16 residues. V was cut by 9 bases and J by 1 base, with 16 bases left in between.

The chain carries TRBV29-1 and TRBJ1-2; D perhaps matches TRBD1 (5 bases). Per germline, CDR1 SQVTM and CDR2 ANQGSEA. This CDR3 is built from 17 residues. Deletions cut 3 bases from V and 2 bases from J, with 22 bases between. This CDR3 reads CSVDLGAGRLSNYGYTF. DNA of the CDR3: TGCAGCGTTGATCTAGGGGCAGGGCGATTATCCAACTATGGCTACACCTTC.

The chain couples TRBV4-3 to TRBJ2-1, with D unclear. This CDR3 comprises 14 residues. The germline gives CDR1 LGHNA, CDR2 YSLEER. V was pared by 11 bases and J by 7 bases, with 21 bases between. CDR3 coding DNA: TGCGCCGGATGGGGTGCCCCGGACCGGAATGAGCAGTTCTTC. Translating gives CAGWGAPDRNEQFF.

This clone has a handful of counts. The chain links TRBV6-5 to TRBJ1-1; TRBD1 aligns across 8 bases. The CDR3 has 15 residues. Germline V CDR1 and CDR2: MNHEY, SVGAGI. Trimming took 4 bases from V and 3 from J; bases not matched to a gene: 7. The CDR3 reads CASSFSTGGYTEAFF. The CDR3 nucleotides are TGTGCCAGCAGTTTTTCCACAGGGGGTTACACTGAAGCTTTCTTT.

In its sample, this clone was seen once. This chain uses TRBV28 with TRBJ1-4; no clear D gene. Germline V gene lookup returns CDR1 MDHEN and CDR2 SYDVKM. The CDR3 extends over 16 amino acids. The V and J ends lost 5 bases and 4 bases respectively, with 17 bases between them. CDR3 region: CASSAGGSGGNEKLFF. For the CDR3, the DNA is TGTGCCAGCAGTGCCGGTGGGTCGGGCGGTAATGAAAAACTGTTTTTT. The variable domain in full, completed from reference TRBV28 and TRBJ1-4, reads DVKVTQSSRYLVKRTGEKVFLECVQDMDHENMFWYRQDPGLGLRLIYFSYDVKMKEKGDIPEGYSVSREKKERFSLILESASTNQTSMYLCASSAGGSGGNEKLFFGSGTQLSVL.

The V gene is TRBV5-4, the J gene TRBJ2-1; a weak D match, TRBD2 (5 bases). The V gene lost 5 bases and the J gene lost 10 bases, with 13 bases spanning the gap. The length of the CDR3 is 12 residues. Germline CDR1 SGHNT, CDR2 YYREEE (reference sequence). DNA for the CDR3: TGTGCCAGCAGTCCGGACTGGAGCGAGCAGTTCTTC. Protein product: CASSPDWSEQFF.

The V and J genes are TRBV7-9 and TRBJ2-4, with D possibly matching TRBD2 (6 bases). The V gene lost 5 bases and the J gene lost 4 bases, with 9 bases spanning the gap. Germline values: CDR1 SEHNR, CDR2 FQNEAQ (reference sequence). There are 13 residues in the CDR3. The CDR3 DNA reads TGTGCCAGCAGCGGGCGGGGAAAAAACATTCAGTACTTC. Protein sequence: CASSGRGKNIQYF.

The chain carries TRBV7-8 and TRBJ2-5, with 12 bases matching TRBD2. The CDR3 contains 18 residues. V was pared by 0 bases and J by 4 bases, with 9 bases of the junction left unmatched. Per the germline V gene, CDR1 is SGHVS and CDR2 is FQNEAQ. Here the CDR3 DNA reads TGTGCCAGCAGCTTAGCTACTAGCGGGGGGCCCCGCGGAGAGACCCAGTACTTC. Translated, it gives CASSLATSGGPRGETQYF.

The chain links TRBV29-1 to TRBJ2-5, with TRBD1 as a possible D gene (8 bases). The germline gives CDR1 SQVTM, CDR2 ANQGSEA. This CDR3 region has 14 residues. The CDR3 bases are TGCATGGGGGGGGACAGGCGTAATCAAGAGACCCAGTACTTC. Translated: CMGGDRRNQETQYF.

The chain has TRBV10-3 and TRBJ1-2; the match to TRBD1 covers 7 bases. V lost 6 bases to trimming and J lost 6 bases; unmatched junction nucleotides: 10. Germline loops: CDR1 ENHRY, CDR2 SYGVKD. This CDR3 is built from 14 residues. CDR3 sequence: CAIRRQGEGDGYTF. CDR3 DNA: TGTGCCATCAGACGACAGGGTGAAGGCGATGGCTACACCTTC.

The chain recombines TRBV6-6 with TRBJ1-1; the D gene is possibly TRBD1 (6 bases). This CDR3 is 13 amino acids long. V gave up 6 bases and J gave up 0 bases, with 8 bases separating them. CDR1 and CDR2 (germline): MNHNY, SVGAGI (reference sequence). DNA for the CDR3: TGTGCCAGCAGCACAGGGATGAACACTGAAGCTTTCTTT. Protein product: CASSTGMNTEAFF.